These 8 T cell receptor beta chains came from one sample sequenced in a study of regulatory T cells in long-lasting Graves disease. With iRepertoire HTBI primers and Arm-PCR of CDR3 regions, TCR beta libraries were built. Each CDR3 protein gets one entry after TCRdb re-called the multiplex PCR reads with MiXCR. The sample contains 400,000 to 500,000 distinct CDR3 sequences, about a sixth of which appear only once. The time point was: newly diagnosed GD, antithyroid drugs for less than 3 months. Scientists built the TCR library using RNA that was extracted from PBMCs. The data were also submitted as part of a second study, on T cells in Graves' hyperthyroidism and ophthalmopathy.

Source: peripheral blood mononuclear cells (PBMCs), taken at new diagnosis, from a patient treated with antithyroid drugs. These receptors originate from a woman in her twenties or thirties with Graves disease.

Ten or more counts support this clonotype. The rearrangement joins TRBV29-1 to TRBJ1-1; no clear D gene. V lost 1 base and J 7 bases, leaving 7 bases between the germline ends. The V gene's germline CDR1 is SQVTM and CDR2 ANQGSEA. There are 11 residues in the CDR3. CDR3 nucleotides: TGCAGCGTTGAAGCCCAGAGTGAAGCTTTCTTT. It codes for CSVEAQSEAFF.

This clonotype occurred many times. The chain recombines TRBV7-9 with TRBJ1-1, with TRBD1 as a possible D gene (6 bases). Germline CDR1 and CDR2: SEHNR and FQNEAQ (reference sequence). There are 14 residues in the CDR3. Trimming took 5 bases from V and 2 from J, leaving 12 bases between them. The CDR3 sequence is CASSPRGPNTEAFF. CDR3 in DNA: TGTGCCAGCAGCCCCCGGGGGCCAAACACTGAAGCTTTCTTT.

This clonotype was counted ten times or more. V is TRBV7-9 and J is TRBJ2-1; 7 bases fit TRBD1. There are 16 residues in the CDR3. The germline CDR1 and CDR2 sequences are SEHNR and FQNEAQ (reference sequence). Trimming took 6 bases from V and 1 from J; bases not matched to a gene: 9. The CDR3 region is CASSPTRTGSYNEQFF. In DNA, the CDR3 is TGTGCCAGCAGTCCCACCCGGACAGGTTCCTACAATGAGCAGTTCTTC.

This clonotype was seen repeatedly, ten times or more. The chain carries TRBV20-1 and TRBJ2-7, with TRBD2 identical over 13 bases. V shed 5 bases, J shed 5 bases, and the junction held 6 bases outside the gene matches. The CDR3 is 14 amino acids. CDR1 and CDR2 from the germline V gene are DFQATT and SNEGSKA (reference sequence). CDR3 sequence reads: CSAHPGTSGNEQYF. In nucleotides, the CDR3 is TGCAGTGCTCATCCCGGGACTAGCGGGAACGAGCAGTACTTC.

The chain has TRBV20-1 and TRBJ2-3; 8 bases fit TRBD2. V lost 0 bases to trimming and J lost 0 bases; unmatched junction nucleotides: 5. This CDR3 contains 16 residues. Germline values: CDR1 DFQATT, CDR2 SNEGSKA (reference sequence). CDR3 loop: CSARDLGTSSTDTQYF. CDR3 nucleotide sequence: TGCAGTGCTAGAGATCTAGGGACTAGTAGCACAGATACGCAGTATTTT.

This clonotype was seen at least ten times. The CDR3, as DNA: TGTGCCAGCAGTGACAGACCTAACTATGGCTACACCTTC. As protein: CASSDRPNYGYTF. This chain connects TRBV2 to TRBJ1-2, with D unclear. Germline CDR1 and CDR2: SNHLY and FYNNEI. V was pared by 3 bases and J by 0 bases, with 5 bases between. The CDR3 has 13 amino acids.

This chain connects TRBV5-1 to TRBJ2-2; D call uncertain. In germline, CDR1 is SGHRS, CDR2 YFSETQ. The CDR3 consists of 15 residues. With 3 bases removed from V and 0 bases from J, the gap between germline ends came to 9 bases. As DNA, the CDR3 is TGCGCCAGCAGCTCGACTCCGGCGAACACCGGGGAGCTGTTTTTT. Translating it yields CASSSTPANTGELFF.

This clonotype was counted only a few times. The rearrangement links TRBV4-1 to TRBJ1-2; 7 nucleotides match TRBD1. The CDR3 is 19 residues long. V lost 2 bases and J lost 2; bases outside the gene matches: 17. Germline lookup yields CDR1 MGHRA and CDR2 YSYEKL. Written as DNA, the CDR3 is TGCGCCAGCAGCCAAACGAGGGGGGACAGAGTCACACACAACTATGGCTACACCTTC. Translating gives CASSQTRGDRVTHNYGYTF.